Listed here are 23 T cell receptor beta chains from one sample, sequenced in a study of blood T cells in healthy people across ages. With a J-beta primer mix and a sample-barcoded 5' primer, a second PCR ran about 6 to 11 cycles. One entry per CDR3 protein, called by TCRdb with MiXCR from the 5' RACE reads. The table has approximately 850,000 distinct CDR3 sequences, more than 45% seen once; the top ten hold 22%. Sequenced sample: blood. The receptors stem from a man aged 25 to 40 in good health.

A few counts support this clonotype. CDR3 region: CASRRQQETQYF. DNA of the CDR3: TGTGCCAGCCGACGGCAACAAGAGACCCAGTACTTC. The chain uses TRBV6-1 and TRBJ2-5; D uncertain. CDR3 length: 12 amino acids. V was clipped by 8 bases and J by 2 bases, with 9 bases between them. Germline-derived CDR1 and CDR2 are MNHNS and SASEGT.

The chain couples TRBV20-1 to TRBJ2-7; 11 nucleotides align to TRBD2. The CDR3 extends over 14 amino acids. Germline assignment: CDR1 DFQATT and CDR2 SNEGSKA (reference sequence). The trim removed 6 bases at V and 4 bases at J, leaving 8 bases unmatched. CDR3 coding DNA: TGCAGTGCACATACTAGCGGGGGACGATACGAGCAGTACTTC. Protein product: CSAHTSGGRYEQYF.

This clonotype was seen only a few times. The J gene is TRBJ2-7, the V gene TRBV15; TRBD1 might be the D (6 bases). This CDR3 contains 13 residues. Germline V gene data show CDR1 as LNHNV and CDR2 as YYDKDF (reference sequence). Trimming took off 8 bases at V and 0 bases at J, with 11 bases between the two ends. CDR3 region: CATGHRASYEQYF. In nucleotides, the CDR3 is TGTGCCACCGGGCACAGGGCCTCCTACGAGCAGTACTTC.

This clonotype has only a few counts. The chain joins TRBV5-4 to TRBJ1-6, with D perhaps matching TRBD1 (5 bases). Trimming took off 0 bases at V and 7 bases at J, with 11 bases between the two ends. Germline V gene sequence: CDR1 SGHNT, CDR2 YYREEE (reference sequence). The CDR3 loop spans 15 amino acids. The CDR3 loop reads CASSLGQGWNSPLHF. In DNA, the CDR3 is TGTGCCAGCAGCTTGGGGCAGGGTTGGAATTCACCCCTCCACTTT.

This clonotype was seen a few times. The chain has TRBV5-1 and TRBJ2-3; D is unresolved. Germline values: CDR1 SGHRS, CDR2 YFSETQ. V lost 0 bases to trimming and J lost 0 bases, with 8 bases between them. The CDR3 loop spans 15 amino acids. CDR3 sequence reads: CASSLALPSTDTQYF. In DNA form, the CDR3 reads TGCGCCAGCAGCTTGGCCCTACCTAGCACAGATACGCAGTATTTT.

This chain links TRBV7-2 with TRBJ1-6, with TRBD1 identical over 7 bases. In germline, CDR1 is SGHTA, CDR2 FQGNSA. CDR3 length: 16 amino acids. J was trimmed by 8 bases and V by 5 bases; bases with no gene match: 12. Here the CDR3 reads CASSELSPTGHSPLHF. The CDR3, as DNA: TGTGCCAGCAGCGAGCTGTCACCGACAGGGCATTCACCCCTCCACTTT.

The chain couples TRBV5-1 to TRBJ2-5; D not resolved. V was cut by 0 bases and J by 1 base, with 7 bases left in between. CDR1 SGHRS and CDR2 YFSETQ come from the germline V gene. This CDR3 has 14 residues. DNA of the CDR3: TGCGCCAGCAGCTTGGCGAACACCCAAGAGACCCAGTACTTC. Its protein is CASSLANTQETQYF.

The chain recombines TRBV5-1 with TRBJ2-4; D is possibly TRBD2 (5 bases). Germline-derived CDR1 and CDR2 are SGHRS and YFSETQ. This CDR3 comprises 15 residues. V dropped 0 bases and J dropped 13 bases, with 20 bases sitting between them. Here the CDR3 reads CASSLDRGTYNEQYF. CDR3 sequence (DNA): TGCGCCAGCAGCTTGGACCGGGGTACCTACAATGAGCAGTACTTC.

The chain uses TRBV20-1 and TRBJ2-5; no clear D gene. The V and J ends lost 0 bases and 11 bases respectively, with 13 bases between them. CDR1 and CDR2 from the germline V gene are DFQATT and SNEGSKA (reference sequence). The CDR3 has 12 amino acids. CDR3 DNA sequence: TGCAGTGCTAGAGATAAGGGCGAAGAGCAGTACTTC. It specifies CSARDKGEEQYF.

This clonotype was observed many times. This rearrangement joins TRBV7-9 to TRBJ2-7; 7 bases fit TRBD2. The CDR3 extends over 15 amino acids. Per the germline V gene, CDR1 is SEHNR and CDR2 is FQNEAQ (reference sequence). J lost 4 bases, V lost 4 bases, and 10 bases had no gene match. The CDR3 loop is CASSWGGGSTYEQYF. CDR3 nucleotides: TGTGCCAGCAGCTGGGGAGGCGGGAGTACTTACGAGCAGTACTTC. The whole variable domain, filled in from reference TRBV7-9 and TRBJ2-7, reads DTGVSQNPRHKITKRGQNVTFRCDPISEHNRLYWYRQTLGQGPEFLTYFQNEAQLEKSRLLSDRFSAERPKGSFSTLEIQRTEQGDSAMYLCASSWGGGSTYEQYFGPGTRLTVT.

V usage is TRBV24-1 and J usage is TRBJ2-5; tentatively, D is TRBD2 (6 bases). This CDR3 has 15 residues. The V gene's germline CDR1 is KGHDR and CDR2 SFDVKD. V was clipped by 5 bases and J by 2 bases, with 14 bases between them. CDR3 DNA sequence: TGTGCCACCAGTGTGATTAGCGGAGCACAAGAGACCCAGTACTTC. Its translation: CATSVISGAQETQYF.

The rearrangement uses TRBV7-2 and TRBJ2-7, with a weak D call TRBD2 (5 bases). The end of the DNA is better explained by TRBJ2-1, so the J call may be wrong. Germline CDR1 reads SGHTA; CDR2 reads FQGNSA. This CDR3 contains 16 residues. The CDR3 DNA reads as TGTGCCAGCAGCTTGGTGAGCGGAGGCGGGTCAAATGAGCAGTTCTTC. Translated, it gives CASSLVSGGGSNEQFF.

This clonotype has more than one count but fewer than ten. The V and J genes are TRBV10-2 and TRBJ2-5; TRBD2 matches at 10 bases. The DNA end is more similar to TRBJ2-7, so the J call may be wrong. This CDR3 is 15 amino acids long. Germline V gene sequence: CDR1 WSHSY, CDR2 SAAADI. CDR3 coding DNA: TGCGCCAGCAGTGAGTCTGGCCTAGCGGGAGTCGAGCAGTACTTC. This encodes CASSESGLAGVEQYF.

This clonotype turned up a few times. This chain links TRBV12-3 or TRBV12-4 with TRBJ1-2; TRBD1 might be the D (6 bases). The CDR3 sequence is 14 residues long. The V gene lost 3 bases and the J gene lost 3 bases, with 11 bases spanning the gap. DNA of the CDR3: TGTGCCAGCAGTTTGGCCAAGGGGGACTATGGCTACACCTTC. Protein product: CASSLAKGDYGYTF.

The rearrangement joins TRBV10-3 to TRBJ2-5, with 13 bases aligning to TRBD2. V lost 6 bases and J lost 5; bases outside the gene matches: 9. Germline values: CDR1 ENHRY, CDR2 SYGVKD. The CDR3 sequence is 16 residues long. CDR3 DNA: TGTGCCATCAGAGGAGGACTAGCGGGAGCTTGGGAGACCCAGTACTTC. Translated: CAIRGGLAGAWETQYF.

The V gene is TRBV5-4, the J gene TRBJ2-5; tentative D call: TRBD2 (6 bases). CDR3 length: 15 amino acids. The V gene's germline CDR1 is SGHNT and CDR2 YYREEE (reference sequence). The ends were cut back, 2 bases at V and 1 base at J, with 12 bases in the middle. The CDR3 loop is CASSLRLVGQETQYF. The CDR3 coding sequence is TGTGCCAGCAGCTTACGACTAGTAGGCCAAGAGACCCAGTACTTC.

A few counts support this clonotype. The genes are TRBV7-2 and TRBJ2-5, with D unclear. CDR3 length: 14 amino acids. V was clipped by 6 bases and J by 5 bases, with 16 bases between them. In germline, CDR1 is SGHTA, CDR2 FQGNSA. CDR3 sequence reads: CASSQGSIWETQYF. DNA for the CDR3: TGTGCCAGCAGTCAAGGTTCGATCTGGGAGACCCAGTACTTC.

The chain carries TRBV6-2 or TRBV6-3 and TRBJ2-5, with 11 bases lining up with TRBD2. The J call could be wrong; TRBJ2-7 is a better fit for the DNA end. This CDR3 comprises 16 residues. Germline V gives CDR1 MNHEY, CDR2 SVGEGT. The CDR3 spells CASTDTGTSGLYEQYF. The CDR3 bases are TGTGCCAGCACGGACACCGGGACTAGCGGCTTATACGAGCAGTACTTC.

V and J are TRBV27 and TRBJ2-7; D is undetermined. Germline V gives CDR1 MNHEY, CDR2 SMNVEV (reference sequence). This CDR3 has 13 amino acids. V lost 3 bases to trimming and J lost 2 bases, with 8 bases between them. The CDR3 region has the DNA TGTGCCAGCAGTTTTTTAGGTCCCTACGAGCAGTACTTC. It codes for CASSFLGPYEQYF.

The genes are TRBV7-9 and TRBJ2-1; TRBD1 matches 8 bases. V gave up 6 bases and J gave up 0 bases; unmatched junction bases: 7. The CDR3 is made up of 16 amino acids. Per germline, CDR1 SEHNR and CDR2 FQNEAQ (reference sequence). The CDR3 region is CASRRTGPSSYNEQFF. CDR3 nucleotide sequence: TGTGCCAGCAGACGGACAGGGCCAAGCTCCTACAATGAGCAGTTCTTC.

This clonotype was seen only a few times. This CDR3 reads CATSEGSAATTSYEKLFF. The DNA of the CDR3 is TGTGCCACCAGTGAAGGGAGCGCGGCGACCACCTCGTATGAAAAACTGTTTTTT. The gene calls are TRBV15 and TRBJ1-4; D remains ambiguous. V was pared by 6 bases and J by 6 bases, with 26 bases between. There are 18 residues in the CDR3. Germline values: CDR1 LNHNV, CDR2 YYDKDF (reference sequence).

J is TRBJ2-7 and V is TRBV20-1; a possible D gene is TRBD2 (6 bases). V was trimmed by 3 bases and J by 1 base, leaving 13 bases between them. The CDR3 contains 14 residues. The germline V gene has CDR1 DFQATT and CDR2 SNEGSKA (reference sequence). As DNA, the CDR3 is TGCAGTGCTAGGCCCGGGAGTATATCCTACGAGCAGTACTTC. As protein: CSARPGSISYEQYF.

The chain joins TRBV29-1 to TRBJ2-1, with 12 bases identical to TRBD2. The CDR3 spans 19 residues. V lost 0 bases to trimming and J lost 4 bases; unmatched junction nucleotides: 13. Germline loops: CDR1 SQVTM, CDR2 ANQGSEA. The CDR3 region has the DNA TGCAGCGTTGAAGACTGGGCTAGCGGGAGGGCCGAAAGATACAATGAGCAGTTCTTC. Protein product: CSVEDWASGRAERYNEQFF.